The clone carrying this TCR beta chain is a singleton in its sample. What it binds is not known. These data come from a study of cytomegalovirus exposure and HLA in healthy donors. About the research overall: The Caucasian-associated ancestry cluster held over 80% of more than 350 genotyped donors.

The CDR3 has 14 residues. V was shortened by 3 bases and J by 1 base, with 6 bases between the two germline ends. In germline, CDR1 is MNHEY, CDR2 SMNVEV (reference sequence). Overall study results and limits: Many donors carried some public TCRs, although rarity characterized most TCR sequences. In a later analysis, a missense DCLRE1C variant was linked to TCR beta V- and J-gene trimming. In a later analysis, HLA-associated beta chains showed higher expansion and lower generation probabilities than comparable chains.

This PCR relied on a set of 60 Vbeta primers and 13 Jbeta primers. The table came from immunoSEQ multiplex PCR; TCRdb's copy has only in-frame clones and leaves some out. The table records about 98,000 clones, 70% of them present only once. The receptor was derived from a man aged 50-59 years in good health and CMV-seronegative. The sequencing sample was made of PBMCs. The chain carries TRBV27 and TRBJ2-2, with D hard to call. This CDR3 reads CASSFAGNTGELFF. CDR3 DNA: TGTGCCAGCAGTTTTGCAGGGAACACCGGGGAGCTGTTTTTT.